These 8 T cell receptor beta chains were all obtained from the same sample, sequenced in a study of T cell repertoires in cytomegalovirus infection. A single record per CDR3 protein comes from TCRdb applying MiXCR to the reads. The repertoire has some 800,000 distinct CDR3 sequences, 25% to 30% of them found once; the top ten carry 10% to 15%. These TCRs' antigens remain unknown. Sample: cultured CD8+ T cells from PBMCs, taken from culture after CMV antigen stimulation. Receptors were obtained from a human donor in good health (CMV status not recorded). Some clones in this sample may be carry-over from other donors' samples.

This clonotype has ten or more counts. J is TRBJ2-5 and V is TRBV24-1, with a weak D call TRBD1 (6 bases). The CDR3 covers 15 residues. Trimming stripped 4 bases from V and 5 bases from J, with 16 bases between. The germline gives CDR1 KGHDR, CDR2 SFDVKD. CDR3 region: CATSETQTGIETQYF. The CDR3 nucleotides read TGTGCCACCAGTGAAACCCAAACAGGGATTGAGACCCAGTACTTC.

The rearrangement joins TRBV7-6 to TRBJ2-1; TRBD2 matches at 10 bases. Germline trimming cut 5 bases from V and 1 base from J; bases unmatched to any gene: 5. From germline, CDR1 is SGHVS and CDR2 FNYEAQ. The CDR3 runs to 16 residues. This CDR3 reads CASSKSGLASYNEQFF. CDR3 coding DNA: TGTGCCAGCAGCAAATCGGGACTAGCGTCCTACAATGAGCAGTTCTTC.

The V call is TRBV10-3, the J call TRBJ1-2; D is uncertain. Trimming left V 0 bases short and J 4 bases short, with 9 bases between. Germline V gene lookup returns CDR1 ENHRY and CDR2 SYGVKD. The CDR3 extends over 14 amino acids. Here the CDR3 reads CAISESLEVYGYTF. CDR3 sequence (DNA): TGTGCCATCAGTGAGTCGTTGGAAGTCTATGGCTACACCTTC.

V is TRBV3-1 and J is TRBJ2-1; 10 nucleotides match TRBD2. V was clipped by 1 base and J by 0 bases; unmatched bases: 6. Per germline, CDR1 LGHDT and CDR2 YNNKEL (reference sequence). This CDR3 has 18 residues. The CDR3 protein is CASSQGASGGVSYNEQFF. Here the CDR3 DNA reads TGTGCCAGCAGCCAAGGGGCTAGCGGGGGAGTCTCCTACAATGAGCAGTTCTTC.

A word on this clonotype: The junction does not match germline at one end; this may be a read error. The CDR3 protein is CACSLSYIPIDTQYF. DNA of the CDR3: TGTGCCTGCAGTTTATCGTACATACCCATAGATACGCAGTATTTT. The chain couples TRBV27 to TRBJ2-3; D is unclear. Germline V gives CDR1 MNHEY, CDR2 SMNVEV (reference sequence). This CDR3 has 15 amino acids.

The rearrangement links TRBV9 to TRBJ2-2; weak D call: TRBD1 (5 bases). The V end lost 0 bases, the J end lost 8 bases, and 11 bases lay between the germline ends. In germline, CDR1 is SGDLS, CDR2 YYNGEE. CDR3 size: 14 residues. CDR3 sequence reads: CASSVDGRAGELFF. The CDR3 DNA sequence: TGTGCCAGCAGCGTAGACGGCAGGGCTGGGGAGCTGTTTTTT.

V usage is TRBV6-5 and J usage is TRBJ1-6; unclear D gene. This CDR3 comprises 19 residues. Trimming stripped 0 bases from V and 9 bases from J, with 24 bases between. Germline values: CDR1 MNHEY, CDR2 SVGAGI. CDR3 nucleotide sequence: TGTGCCAGCAGTTACTCGAACCTCGAATACGAGCAATTTGGTTCACCCCTCCACTTT. It is translated as CASSYSNLEYEQFGSPLHF.

The chain recombines TRBV7-6 with TRBJ2-1; 9 bases fit TRBD1. Trimming took 2 bases from V and 3 from J; bases not matched to a gene: 8. CDR3 size: 17 residues. Germline assignment: CDR1 SGHVS and CDR2 FNYEAQ. CDR3 sequence: CASSLRGQGADYNEQFF. The CDR3 nucleotides are TGTGCCAGCAGCTTAAGGGGACAGGGCGCGGACTACAATGAGCAGTTCTTC. The full variable domain, completed using reference TRBV7-6 and TRBJ2-1, is GAGVSQSPRYKVTKRGQDVALRCDPISGHVSLYWYRQALGQGPEFLTYFNYEAQQDKSGLPNDRFSAERPEGSISTLTIQRTEQRDSAMYRCASSLRGQGADYNEQFFGPGTRLTVL.